The entry that follows covers one TCR beta chain sequence. Its cognate antigen is unknown. 5'RACE with constant-segment primers built TCRalpha and TCRbeta cDNA libraries with UMIs. TCRdb used MiXCR to reprocess the 5' RACE reads, holding one entry per CDR3 protein. The sample includes about 430,000 distinct CDR3 sequences, more than 15% of them seen just once. The data originate from a study of T-cell memory formation after mild COVID-19. Study in general: The study found TCR clusters largely donor specific. Whole-study results and caveats: Chiefly within CM and EM were the contracting CD4+ clones; CD8+ ones were within EMRA. Cross-reactive memory seemingly joined, as some responding clones were found in pre-infection memory.

The germline V and J ends were trimmed by 1 base and 4 bases, with 10 bases remaining between them. The CDR3 runs 14 residues. CDR1 and CDR2 (germline): SGHRS, YFSETQ. The sample consisted of PBMCs or a T cell subset sorted from them (not recorded which). The clonotype was recovered from a man aged 18 to 29 who had mild COVID-19 (a few samples of this study predate the infection). Cell type and time point are not known. The chain combines TRBV5-1 with TRBJ2-3, with no clear D. CDR3 bases: TGCGCCAGCAGCTTGTCCGGGTCCGCAGATACGCAGTATTTT. Encoded protein: CASSLSGSADTQYF.